The 16 T cell receptor beta chains below come from one sample, sequenced in a study of vaccination and CD4 T cells after COVID-19. Treatment noted: approximately nine-day PBMC culture with coronavirus spike peptide pools or control peptides (ViraFEST assay). The antigens for these receptors are not known. At the Johns Hopkins FTIC core, DNA taken from cultured CD4+ T cells was sequenced by way of the Oncomine TCR Beta short-read assay. MiXCR, applied by TCRdb to the PCR reads, yields one record per CDR3 protein. The profile shows some 10,000 distinct CDR3 sequences, about 51% of them singletons. Source material: CD4+ T cells from blood, cultured in vitro. Receptors originate from a human donor who had recovered from COVID-19.

This rearrangement joins TRBV10-3 to TRBJ2-4, with TRBD2 as a possible D gene (7 bases). The CDR3 sequence is 13 residues long. Germline CDR1 ENHRY, CDR2 SYGVKD. The V end lost 11 bases, the J end lost 6 bases, and 17 bases lay between the germline ends. This CDR3 reads CASGEGGPNIQYF. The CDR3 DNA reads TGTGCCTCCGGTGAGGGGGGGCCAAACATTCAGTACTTC.

The genes are TRBV24-1 and TRBJ2-3; weak D call: TRBD2 (6 bases). Trimming removed 5 bases from V and 0 bases from J, with 11 bases in between. Germline CDR1 reads KGHDR; CDR2 reads SFDVKD. This CDR3 contains 15 residues. The CDR3 protein is CATSAPSVSTDTQYF. As DNA, the CDR3 is TGTGCCACCAGTGCGCCTAGCGTAAGCACAGATACGCAGTATTTT.

In this sample, this clonotype turned up once. The V and J genes are TRBV6-1 and TRBJ2-5; 8 bases are a match to TRBD2. CDR1 is MNHNS and CDR2 is SASEGT in the germline V gene. The V and J ends lost 6 bases and 3 bases, in that order; junction bases with no gene match: 3. CDR3 length: 13 residues. The CDR3 loop reads CASRPGREETQYF. The CDR3 DNA is TGTGCCAGCAGACCCGGGAGGGAAGAGACCCAGTACTTC.

The rearrangement joins TRBV4-3 to TRBJ1-5; unclear D gene. This CDR3 contains 15 residues. The germline V and J ends were trimmed by 2 bases and 3 bases, with 11 bases remaining between them. Germline-derived CDR1 and CDR2 are LGHNA and YSLEER. The CDR3 reads CASSQTSSFNQPQHF. Here the CDR3 DNA reads TGCGCCAGCAGCCAAACGTCATCTTTCAATCAGCCCCAGCATTTT.

About this clonotype: One end of the junction does not line up with germline, which may come from a read error. The chain is built from TRBV7-2 and TRBJ2-2; 10 nucleotides line up with TRBD2. The CDR3 runs to 13 residues. From germline, CDR1 is SGHTA and CDR2 FQGNSA. As DNA, the CDR3 is TGTGCCAGCAGCCCCCCTGGCCCTAGCGGGGGTCTTTTT. Its translation is CASSPPGPSGGLF. Looking up the rest from reference TRBV7-2 and TRBJ2-2 gives the full variable domain: GAGVSQSPSNKVTEKGKDVELRCDPISGHTALYWYRQSLGQGLEFLIYFQGNSAPDKSGLPSDRFSAERTGGSVSTLTIQRTQQEDSAVYLCASSPPGPSGGLFGEGSRLTVL.

The chain recombines TRBV20-1 with TRBJ2-5; TRBD1 or TRBD2 may be the D gene (6 bases each). CDR3 size: 16 residues. V was pared by 6 bases and J by 1 base, with 21 bases between. CDR1 is DFQATT and CDR2 is SNEGSKA in the germline V gene (reference sequence). The CDR3 DNA sequence: TGCAGTGCCCCCCGTGGGGGGACACTCCTCCAAGAGACCCAGTACTTC. Translation gives CSAPRGGTLLQETQYF.

This sequence joins TRBV6-2 or TRBV6-3 and TRBJ2-5, with D perhaps TRBD1 or TRBD2 (6 bases each). This CDR3 is 15 amino acids long. Germline V lookup: CDR1 MNHEY, CDR2 SVGEGT. V lost 5 bases and J 5 bases, leaving 18 bases between the germline ends. CDR3: CASSTFRGREETQYF. CDR3 sequence (DNA): TGTGCCAGCAGTACCTTTCGGGGGCGCGAGGAGACCCAGTACTTC.

The V call is TRBV6-2 or TRBV6-3, the J call TRBJ2-7, with D unresolved. This CDR3 is 11 amino acids long. Germline lookup yields CDR1 MNHEY and CDR2 SVGEGT. The V end was cut by 4 bases, the J end by 5 bases, with 6 bases between. Written as DNA, the CDR3 is TGTGCCAGCAGTTCGACCCACGAGCAGTACTTC. Protein product: CASSSTHEQYF.

The rearrangement joins TRBV19 to TRBJ1-5, with D unresolved. V lost 3 bases and J 6 bases, leaving 9 bases between the germline ends. Germline values: CDR1 LNHDA, CDR2 SQIVND (reference sequence). This CDR3 is 13 amino acids long. The CDR3 DNA reads TGTGCCAGTAGTATCCGTTTTGGTCAGCCCCAGCATTTT. Protein sequence: CASSIRFGQPQHF. The full variable domain, rest sourced from reference TRBV19 and TRBJ1-5, is DGGITQSPKYLFRKEGQNVTLSCEQNLNHDAMYWYRQDPGQGLRLIYYSQIVNDFQKGDIAEGYSVSREKKESFPLTVTSAQKNPTAFYLCASSIRFGQPQHFGDGTRLSIL.

This chain links TRBV7-2 with TRBJ2-7; D gene uncertain. The germline V and J ends were trimmed by 5 bases and 0 bases, with 14 bases remaining between them. Germline lookup yields CDR1 SGHTA and CDR2 FQGNSA. The CDR3 has 15 amino acids. CDR3: CASSKRWGSSYEQYF. CDR3 DNA sequence: TGTGCCAGCAGCAAAAGGTGGGGAAGCTCCTACGAGCAGTACTTC. Supplemented by reference TRBV7-2 and TRBJ2-7, the full variable domain reads GAGVSQSPSNKVTEKGKDVELRCDPISGHTALYWYRQSLGQGLEFLIYFQGNSAPDKSGLPSDRFSAERTGGSVSTLTIQRTQQEDSAVYLCASSKRWGSSYEQYFGPGTRLTVT.

This clonotype has just a few counts. The chain links TRBV6-5 to TRBJ1-5; the match to TRBD1 covers 11 bases. The CDR3 runs 16 residues. Looked up from germline, CDR1 is MNHEY and CDR2 is SVGAGI. V lost 2 bases and J lost 6; bases outside the gene matches: 6. The CDR3 reads CASSYRTGGLGQPQHF. CDR3 coding DNA: TGTGCCAGCAGTTACCGGACAGGGGGCCTCGGTCAGCCCCAGCATTTT.

This clonotype has more than one count but fewer than ten. V usage is TRBV6-1 and J usage is TRBJ1-5, with 8 bases matching TRBD1. Germline assignment: CDR1 MNHNS and CDR2 SASEGT. Trimming at V came to 4 bases and at J to 9 bases, leaving 11 bases not matched to a gene. CDR3 length equals 15 residues. The CDR3 is CASSAIPSGGPPQHF. The CDR3 DNA reads as TGTGCCAGCAGTGCTATCCCCTCAGGGGGCCCGCCCCAGCATTTT.

This clonotype has a handful of counts. The rearrangement joins TRBV6-1 to TRBJ1-3, with D maybe TRBD1 (6 bases). The CDR3 is 15 amino acids. Germline assignment: CDR1 MNHNS and CDR2 SASEGT. The ends were cut back, 4 bases at V and 4 bases at J, with 14 bases in the middle. CDR3: CASSGYRESGNTIYF. The DNA of the CDR3 is TGTGCCAGCAGTGGATACAGGGAGTCCGGAAACACCATATATTTT.

The sample holds a few counts of this clonotype. V gene TRBV2 combines with J gene TRBJ1-1; D not certain. The CDR3 runs to 13 residues. Trimming pared 3 bases from V and 2 bases from J, leaving 7 bases between. Germline lookup yields CDR1 SNHLY and CDR2 FYNNEI. Written as DNA, the CDR3 is TGTGCCAGCAGTGAGCAACCAAACACTGAAGCTTTCTTT. Translated: CASSEQPNTEAFF.

This clonotype was found a few times. The rearrangement joins TRBV20-1 to TRBJ2-4; D is ambiguous. V was shortened by 4 bases and J by 4 bases, with 8 bases between the two germline ends. Per germline, CDR1 DFQATT and CDR2 SNEGSKA (reference sequence). The CDR3 has 12 residues. The CDR3 region has the DNA TGCAGTGCTACCAGATTAAAAAACATTCAGTACTTC. Encoded protein: CSATRLKNIQYF.

This clonotype is a singleton in its sample. The chain combines TRBV20-1 with TRBJ1-1; the match to TRBD1 covers 9 bases. The CDR3 sequence is 18 residues long. Germline trimming cut 4 bases from V and 4 bases from J; bases unmatched to any gene: 19. Germline V gene sequence: CDR1 DFQATT, CDR2 SNEGSKA (reference sequence). The CDR3 region is CSANGQGRLSFKGTEAFF. CDR3 sequence (DNA): TGCAGTGCTAATGGACAGGGGCGGTTGTCCTTCAAAGGCACTGAAGCTTTCTTT.